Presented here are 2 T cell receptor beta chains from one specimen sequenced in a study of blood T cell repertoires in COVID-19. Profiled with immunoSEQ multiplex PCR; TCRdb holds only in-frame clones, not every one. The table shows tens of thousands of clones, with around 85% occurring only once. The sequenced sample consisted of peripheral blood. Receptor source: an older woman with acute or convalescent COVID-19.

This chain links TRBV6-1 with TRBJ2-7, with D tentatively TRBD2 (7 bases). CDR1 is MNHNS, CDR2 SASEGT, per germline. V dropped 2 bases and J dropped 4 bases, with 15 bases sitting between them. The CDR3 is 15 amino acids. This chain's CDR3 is CASSEKFEGGYEQYV. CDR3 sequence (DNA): TGTGCCAGCAGTGAAAAGTTTGAGGGGGGGTACGAGCAGTACGTC.

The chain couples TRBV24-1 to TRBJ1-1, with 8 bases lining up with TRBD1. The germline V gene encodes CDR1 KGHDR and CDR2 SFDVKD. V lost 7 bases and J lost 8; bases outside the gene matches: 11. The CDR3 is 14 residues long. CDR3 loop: CATRSQGVGGEAFF. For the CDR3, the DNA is TGTGCCACCAGATCACAGGGGGTCGGAGGCGAAGCTTTCTTT.